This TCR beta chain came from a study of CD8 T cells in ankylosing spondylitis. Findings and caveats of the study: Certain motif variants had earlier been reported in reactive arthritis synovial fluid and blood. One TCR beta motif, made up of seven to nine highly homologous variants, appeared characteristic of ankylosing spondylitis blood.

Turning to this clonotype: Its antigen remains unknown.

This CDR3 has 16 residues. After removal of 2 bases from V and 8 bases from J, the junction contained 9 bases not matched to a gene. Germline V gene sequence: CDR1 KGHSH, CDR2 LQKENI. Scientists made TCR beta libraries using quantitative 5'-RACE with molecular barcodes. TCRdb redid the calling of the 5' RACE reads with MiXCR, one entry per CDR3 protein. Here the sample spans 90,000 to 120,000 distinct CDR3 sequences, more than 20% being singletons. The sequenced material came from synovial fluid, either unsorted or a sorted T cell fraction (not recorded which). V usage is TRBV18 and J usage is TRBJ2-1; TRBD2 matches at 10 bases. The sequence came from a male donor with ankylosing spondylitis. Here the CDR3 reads CASSPNRSGRRYEQFF. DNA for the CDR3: TGTGCCAGCTCACCAAACCGTAGCGGGAGGAGGTATGAGCAGTTCTTC.